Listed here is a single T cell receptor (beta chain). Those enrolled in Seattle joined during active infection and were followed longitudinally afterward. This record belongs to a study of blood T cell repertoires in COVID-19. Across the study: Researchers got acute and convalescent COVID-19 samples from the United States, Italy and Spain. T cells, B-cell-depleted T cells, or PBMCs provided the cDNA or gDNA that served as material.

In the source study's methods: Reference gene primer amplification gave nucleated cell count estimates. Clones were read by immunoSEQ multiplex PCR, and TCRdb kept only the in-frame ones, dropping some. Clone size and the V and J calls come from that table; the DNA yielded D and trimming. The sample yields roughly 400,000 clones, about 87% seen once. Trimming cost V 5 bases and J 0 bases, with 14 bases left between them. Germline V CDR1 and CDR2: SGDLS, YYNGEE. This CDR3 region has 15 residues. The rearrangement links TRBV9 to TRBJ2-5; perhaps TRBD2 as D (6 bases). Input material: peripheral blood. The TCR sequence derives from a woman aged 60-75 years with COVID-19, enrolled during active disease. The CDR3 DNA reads TGTGCCAGCAGTCCAGCGGGCGAGTACCAAGAGACCCAGTACTTC. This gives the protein CASSPAGEYQETQYF.